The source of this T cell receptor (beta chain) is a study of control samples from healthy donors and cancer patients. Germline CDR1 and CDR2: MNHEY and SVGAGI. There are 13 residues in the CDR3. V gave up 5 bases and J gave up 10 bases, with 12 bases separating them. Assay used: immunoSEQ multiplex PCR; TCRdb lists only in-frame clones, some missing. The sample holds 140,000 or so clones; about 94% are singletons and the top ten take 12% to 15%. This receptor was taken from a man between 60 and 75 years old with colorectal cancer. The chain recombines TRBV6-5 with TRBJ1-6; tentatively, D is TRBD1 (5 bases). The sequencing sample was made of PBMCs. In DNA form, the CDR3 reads TGTGCCAGCAGTCGGACGGGGGGATCACCCCTCCACTTT. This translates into CASSRTGGSPLHF.